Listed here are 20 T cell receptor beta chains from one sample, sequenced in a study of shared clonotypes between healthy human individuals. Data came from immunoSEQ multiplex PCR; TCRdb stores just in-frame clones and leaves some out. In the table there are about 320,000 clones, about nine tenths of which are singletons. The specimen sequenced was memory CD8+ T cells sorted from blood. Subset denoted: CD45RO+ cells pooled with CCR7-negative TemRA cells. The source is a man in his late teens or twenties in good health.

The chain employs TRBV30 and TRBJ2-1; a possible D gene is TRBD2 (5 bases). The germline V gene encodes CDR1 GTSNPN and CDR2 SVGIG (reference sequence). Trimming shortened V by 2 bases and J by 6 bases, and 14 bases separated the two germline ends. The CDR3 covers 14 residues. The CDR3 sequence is CAWSLALDFNEQFF. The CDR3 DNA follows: TGTGCCTGGAGTCTCGCGTTGGACTTCAATGAGCAGTTCTTC.

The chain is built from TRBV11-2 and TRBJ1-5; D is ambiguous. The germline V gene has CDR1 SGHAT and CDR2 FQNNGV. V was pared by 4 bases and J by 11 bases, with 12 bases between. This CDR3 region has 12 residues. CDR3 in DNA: TGTGCCAGCAGCTCGGGTCCTGGGGCCCAGCATTTT. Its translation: CASSSGPGAQHF.

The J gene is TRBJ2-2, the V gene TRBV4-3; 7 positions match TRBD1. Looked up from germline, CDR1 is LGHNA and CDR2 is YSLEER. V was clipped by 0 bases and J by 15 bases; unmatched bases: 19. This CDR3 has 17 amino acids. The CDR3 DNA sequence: TGCGCCAGCAGCCAAGATCTTCCCGACAGGGAAGGATGGTGGTTGTTTTTT. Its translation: CASSQDLPDREGWWLFF.

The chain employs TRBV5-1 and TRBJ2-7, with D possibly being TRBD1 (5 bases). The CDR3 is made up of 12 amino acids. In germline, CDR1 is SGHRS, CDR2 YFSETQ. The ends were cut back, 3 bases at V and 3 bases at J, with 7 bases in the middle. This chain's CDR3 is CASSWGNYEQYF. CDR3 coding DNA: TGCGCCAGCAGCTGGGGCAACTACGAGCAGTACTTC.

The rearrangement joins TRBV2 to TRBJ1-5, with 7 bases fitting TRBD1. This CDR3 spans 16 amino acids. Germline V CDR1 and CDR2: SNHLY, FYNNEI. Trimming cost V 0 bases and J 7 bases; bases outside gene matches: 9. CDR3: CASSEARATGRQPQHF. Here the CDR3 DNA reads TGTGCCAGCAGTGAAGCGCGGGCGACAGGGAGACAGCCCCAGCATTTT.

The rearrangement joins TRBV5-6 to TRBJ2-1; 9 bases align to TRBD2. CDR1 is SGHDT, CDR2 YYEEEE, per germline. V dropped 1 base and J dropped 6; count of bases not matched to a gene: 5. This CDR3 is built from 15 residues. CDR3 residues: CASSLWREGPNEQFF. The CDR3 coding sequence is TGTGCCAGCAGCTTGTGGCGGGAGGGCCCCAATGAGCAGTTCTTC. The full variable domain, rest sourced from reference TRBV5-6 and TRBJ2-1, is DAGVTQSPTHLIKTRGQQVTLRCSPKSGHDTVSWYQQALGQGPQFIFQYYEEEERQRGNFPDRFSGHQFPNYSSELNVNALLLGDSALYLCASSLWREGPNEQFFGPGTRLTVL.

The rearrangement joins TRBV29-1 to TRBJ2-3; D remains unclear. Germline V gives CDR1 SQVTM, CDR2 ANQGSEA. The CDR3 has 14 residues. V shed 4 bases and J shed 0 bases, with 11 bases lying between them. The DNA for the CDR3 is TGCAGCGTTGGACAAGCCTCTAGCACAGATACGCAGTATTTT. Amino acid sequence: CSVGQASSTDTQYF.

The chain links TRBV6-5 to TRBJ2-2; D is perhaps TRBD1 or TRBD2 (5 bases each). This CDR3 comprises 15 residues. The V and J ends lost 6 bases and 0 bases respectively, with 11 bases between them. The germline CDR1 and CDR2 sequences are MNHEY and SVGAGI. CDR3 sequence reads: CASRPGTANTGELFF. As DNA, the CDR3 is TGTGCCAGCAGGCCCGGGACGGCGAACACCGGGGAGCTGTTTTTT.

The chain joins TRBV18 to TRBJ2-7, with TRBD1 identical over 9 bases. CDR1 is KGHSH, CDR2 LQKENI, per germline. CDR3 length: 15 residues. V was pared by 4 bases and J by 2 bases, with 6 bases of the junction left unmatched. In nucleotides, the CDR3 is TGTGCCAGCTCACACCGGGACAGGGCCACCTACGAGCAGTACTTC. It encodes CASSHRDRATYEQYF.

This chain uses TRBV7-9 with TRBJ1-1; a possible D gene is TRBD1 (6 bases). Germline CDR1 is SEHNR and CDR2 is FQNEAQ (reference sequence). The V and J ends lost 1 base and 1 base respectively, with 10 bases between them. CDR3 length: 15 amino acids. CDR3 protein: CASSLEQGTNTEAFF. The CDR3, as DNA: TGTGCCAGCAGCTTAGAGCAGGGGACGAACACTGAAGCTTTCTTT.

The CDR3, as DNA: TGTGCCAGCAGCGCATCAGGGATCACCTACGAGCAGTACTTC. Translation gives CASSASGITYEQYF. V and J are TRBV9 and TRBJ2-7, with D tentatively TRBD1 (5 bases). The CDR3 totals 14 residues. From germline, CDR1 is SGDLS and CDR2 YYNGEE. With 3 bases removed from V and 2 bases from J, the gap between germline ends came to 12 bases.

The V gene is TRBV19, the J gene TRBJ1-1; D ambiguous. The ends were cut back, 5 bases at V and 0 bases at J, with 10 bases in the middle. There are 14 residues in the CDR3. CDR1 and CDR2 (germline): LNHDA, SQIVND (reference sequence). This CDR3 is CASSPRVVNTEAFF. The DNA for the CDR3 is TGTGCCAGTAGTCCGAGGGTCGTGAACACTGAAGCTTTCTTT.

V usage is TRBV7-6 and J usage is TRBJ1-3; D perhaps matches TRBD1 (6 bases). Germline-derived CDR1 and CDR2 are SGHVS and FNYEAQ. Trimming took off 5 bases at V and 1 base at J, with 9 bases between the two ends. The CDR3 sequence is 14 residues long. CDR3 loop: CASSRTVSGNTIYF. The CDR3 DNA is TGTGCCAGCAGCCGGACAGTTTCTGGAAACACCATATATTTT.

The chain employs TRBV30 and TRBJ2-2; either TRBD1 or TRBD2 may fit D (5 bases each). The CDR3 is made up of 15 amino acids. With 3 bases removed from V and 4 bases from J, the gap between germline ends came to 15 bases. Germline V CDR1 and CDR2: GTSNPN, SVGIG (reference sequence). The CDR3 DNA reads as TGTGCCTGGAGGTTGTGGGGGAGCCCCACCGGGGAGCTGTTTTTT. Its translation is CAWRLWGSPTGELFF.

CDR3 DNA sequence: TGTGCCAGCAACCCAATGGGGACAGATACGCAGTATTTT. It codes for CASNPMGTDTQYF. The chain has TRBV25-1 and TRBJ2-3; D remains ambiguous. The CDR3 contains 13 residues. Trimming left V 7 bases short and J 3 bases short, with 11 bases between. From germline, CDR1 is MGHDK and CDR2 SYGVNS.

The CDR3 reads CASSLTTHYRWGYTF. The CDR3 coding sequence is TGTGCCAGCAGCTTAACGACCCACTACCGTTGGGGCTACACCTTC. This chain uses TRBV7-6 with TRBJ1-2; no firm D call. From germline, CDR1 is SGHVS and CDR2 FNYEAQ. The CDR3 is 15 amino acids. The germline V and J ends were trimmed by 2 bases and 8 bases, with 18 bases remaining between them.

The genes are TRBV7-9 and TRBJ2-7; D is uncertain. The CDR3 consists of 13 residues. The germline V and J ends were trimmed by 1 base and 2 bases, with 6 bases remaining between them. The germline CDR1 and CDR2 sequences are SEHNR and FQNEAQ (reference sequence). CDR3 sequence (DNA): TGTGCCAGCAGCTTAGACAGTCCCTACGAGCAGTACTTC. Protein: CASSLDSPYEQYF.

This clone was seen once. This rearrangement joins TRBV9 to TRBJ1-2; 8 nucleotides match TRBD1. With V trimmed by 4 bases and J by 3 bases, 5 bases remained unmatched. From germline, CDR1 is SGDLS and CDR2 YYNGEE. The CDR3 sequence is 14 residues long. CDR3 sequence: CASSTQDRDYGYTF. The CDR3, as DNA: TGTGCCAGCAGCACCCAGGACAGGGACTATGGCTACACCTTC.

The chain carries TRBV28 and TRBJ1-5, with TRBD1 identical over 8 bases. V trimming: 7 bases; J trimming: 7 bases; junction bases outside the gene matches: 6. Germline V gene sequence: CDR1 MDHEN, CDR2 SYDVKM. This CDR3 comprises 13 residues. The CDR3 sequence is CASTWTGIQPQHF. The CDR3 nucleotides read TGTGCCAGCACCTGGACAGGGATCCAGCCCCAGCATTTT.

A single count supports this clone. CDR3 region: CASSPLSRGSYEQYF. In nucleotides, the CDR3 is TGTGCCAGCAGCCCGTTAAGCAGGGGCTCCTACGAGCAGTACTTC. The chain links TRBV7-8 to TRBJ2-7; D possibly corresponds to TRBD1 (6 bases). Germline-derived CDR1 and CDR2 are SGHVS and FQNEAQ. CDR3 length: 15 residues. With 5 bases removed from V and 0 bases from J, the gap between germline ends came to 14 bases.